This TCR beta chain was recovered during a study of CD8 T cells in Susac syndrome. Random hexamers were used to reverse transcribe the RNA input (0.5 to 1 ug). TCRdb recomputed calls from the immunoSEQ multiplex PCR reads with MiXCR, one row per CDR3 protein. This repertoire shows 250,000 to 350,000 distinct CDR3 sequences, 90% to 95% found once; its top ten account for about 0.063%. The CDR3 sequence is 13 residues long. In germline, CDR1 is SGHNT, CDR2 YENEEA. V shed 9 bases and J shed 10 bases, with 21 bases lying between them. The study, taken as a whole, reports: It was acknowledged in the study that its TCR sequencing and HLA analysis involved a relatively small number of individuals.

This clonotype was seen a handful of times. Its antigen is as yet unknown. It was negative isolation that provided the CD8+ and CD4+ T cells, whereas TEMRA cells were enriched by FACS. Specimen: CD4+ T cells from PBMCs. J is TRBJ1-1 and V is TRBV11-3; D ambiguous. This clonotype originated in a human donor with multiple sclerosis. Here the CDR3 reads CASAPGNLRGAFF. The CDR3 coding sequence is TGTGCCAGTGCACCGGGCAACCTTCGAGGAGCTTTCTTT.